This TCR beta chain was recovered during a study of blood T cell repertoires in COVID-19. Study background: Material from acute and convalescent COVID-19 was sourced from the United States, Italy and Spain.

This clone has only a few counts. The V gene's germline CDR1 is LGHNA and CDR2 YNFKEQ. This CDR3 comprises 15 residues. With 4 bases clipped from V and 10 bases from J, the junction kept 7 bases outside the gene matches. Assay used: immunoSEQ multiplex PCR; TCRdb lists only in-frame clones, some missing. Of about 98,000 clones listed, approximately 79% were seen once; the top ten hold about a tenth. This chain uses TRBV4-2 with TRBJ2-1, with TRBD2 matching over 13 bases. The specimen was peripheral blood. The receptor was derived from a man between 70 and 80 years old with active or convalescent COVID-19. The CDR3 reads CASSLTSGGAGEQFF. CDR3 sequence (DNA): TGTGCCAGCAGCCTCACTAGCGGGGGGGCGGGAGAGCAGTTCTTC.